Listed here are 24 T cell receptor beta chains from one sample, sequenced in a study of vaccination effects on CD4 cells after COVID-19. The ViraFEST assay expanded antigen-specific CD4+ T cells with viral peptide pools before sequencing. Culture lasted roughly 9 days before CD4+ T cell isolation. Nobody among the vaccine recipients had prior SARS-CoV-2 infection (nucleocapsid antibodies were negative). The data were produced by immunoSEQ multiplex PCR, yet TCRdb's version contains in-frame clones alone and is incomplete. The sample includes tens of thousands of clones, more than 70% of them seen just once. These receptors' targets are unknown. The material sequenced was CD4+ T cells from PBMCs cultured with HCoV-NL63 spike peptides, taken before COVID-19 vaccination. These receptors were obtained from a human donor who received a COVID-19 vaccine.

V and J are TRBV5-1 and TRBJ2-3; 13 bases agree with TRBD2. The trim removed 4 bases at V and 4 bases at J, leaving 6 bases unmatched. Germline lookup yields CDR1 SGHRS and CDR2 YFSETQ. The CDR3 is 16 residues long. The CDR3 nucleotides read TGCGCCAGCAGCCCTCGGACTAGCGGGGGATCAGATACGCAGTATTTT. This encodes CASSPRTSGGSDTQYF.

The gene calls are TRBV30 and TRBJ1-2; possible D gene TRBD1, 5 bases. Trimming pared 5 bases from V and 7 bases from J, leaving 8 bases between. The germline V gene encodes CDR1 GTSNPN and CDR2 SVGIG (reference sequence). CDR3 length equals 10 residues. CDR3 in DNA: TGTGCCTGGGGGACTTTTGGCTACACCTTC. Its protein is CAWGTFGYTF.

This clone was detected only a few times. The chain couples TRBV4-3 to TRBJ1-2; perhaps TRBD1 as D (5 bases). V was pared by 0 bases and J by 4 bases, with 12 bases between. The length of the CDR3 is 15 residues. Germline CDR1 reads LGHNA; CDR2 reads YSLEER. CDR3 sequence reads: CASSQDTGRAYGYTF. The CDR3 DNA sequence: TGCGCCAGCAGCCAAGACACGGGCAGGGCCTATGGCTACACCTTC.

The chain links TRBV4-1 to TRBJ1-4; D unclear. The CDR3 contains 13 residues. In germline, CDR1 is MGHRA, CDR2 YSYEKL. The V gene lost 5 bases and the J gene lost 8 bases, with 12 bases spanning the gap. Here the CDR3 DNA reads TGCGCCAGCAGCTCTGGACGGTCCGAAAAACTGTTTTTT. Translated: CASSSGRSEKLFF.

This clone was detected only once. The J gene is TRBJ2-1, the V gene TRBV24-1; D is possibly TRBD1 (5 bases). With 4 bases removed from V and 6 bases from J, the gap between germline ends came to 18 bases. The CDR3 totals 16 residues. Per the germline V gene, CDR1 is KGHDR and CDR2 is SFDVKD. The CDR3 region has the DNA TGTGCCACCAGTGACCCCGACAGTAGTTCATTCAATGAGCAGTTCTTC. Translating gives CATSDPDSSSFNEQFF.

The V call is TRBV24-1, the J call TRBJ1-2; D might be TRBD1 (6 bases). Trimming shortened V by 4 bases and J by 6 bases, and 17 bases separated the two germline ends. Per germline, CDR1 KGHDR and CDR2 SFDVKD. This CDR3 comprises 15 residues. CDR3: CATSDPDRFVHGYTF. The CDR3, as DNA: TGTGCCACCAGTGACCCGGACAGATTCGTTCATGGCTACACCTTC.

A single count supports this clone. The chain is built from TRBV6-2 or TRBV6-3 and TRBJ2-4; TRBD2 aligns across 8 bases. This CDR3 comprises 18 residues. V lost 0 bases to trimming and J lost 9 bases; unmatched junction nucleotides: 16. Germline loops: CDR1 MNHEY, CDR2 SVGEGT. CDR3 nucleotide sequence: TGTGCCAGCAGTTACTCTGGGCTTATCGGGGGGGGCCTCGGCATTCAGTACTTC. Its protein product is CASSYSGLIGGGLGIQYF.

The chain employs TRBV6-5 and TRBJ1-2; no clear D gene. There are 15 residues in the CDR3. The V end was cut by 0 bases, the J end by 7 bases, with 15 bases between. CDR1 is MNHEY, CDR2 SVGAGI, per germline. The CDR3 DNA reads as TGTGCCAGCAGTTACTCGATGGGATCCGGTTCTGGCTACACCTTC. Its protein product is CASSYSMGSGSGYTF.

This clone was counted a single time. The V and J genes are TRBV24-1 and TRBJ2-3; D remains unclear. The CDR3 has 14 residues. CDR1 and CDR2 (germline): KGHDR, SFDVKD. The V gene lost 4 bases and the J gene lost 6 bases, with 13 bases spanning the gap. In nucleotides, the CDR3 is TGTGCCACCAGTGAGTCCGACTTGCCCGATACGCAGTATTTT. This codes for CATSESDLPDTQYF.

J is TRBJ1-6 and V is TRBV9; D gene ambiguous. The V gene's germline CDR1 is SGDLS and CDR2 YYNGEE. The CDR3 runs to 14 residues. The germline V and J ends were trimmed by 0 bases and 7 bases, with 8 bases remaining between them. The CDR3 DNA sequence: TGTGCCAGCAGCGTAGGGATACTGAATTCACCCCTCCACTTT. It encodes CASSVGILNSPLHF.

This clone has a single count. This rearrangement joins TRBV18 to TRBJ1-4, with 12 nucleotides matching TRBD1. The germline gives CDR1 KGHSH, CDR2 LQKENI. The CDR3 loop spans 18 amino acids. J gave up 3 bases and V 1 base, and 6 bases lay outside the gene matches. The CDR3: CASSPQRDRGPANEKLFF. As DNA, the CDR3 is TGTGCCAGCTCACCACAGCGGGACAGGGGGCCGGCTAATGAAAAACTGTTTTTT.

The chain joins TRBV11-2 to TRBJ1-4; D is uncertain. Looked up from germline, CDR1 is SGHAT and CDR2 is FQNNGV. Trimming left V 5 bases short and J 4 bases short, with 8 bases between. CDR3 length equals 13 residues. Here the CDR3 DNA reads TGTGCCAGCAGCCCCGGACTTAATGAAAAACTGTTTTTT. This translates into CASSPGLNEKLFF.

The V call is TRBV20-1, the J call TRBJ2-5; D not certain. Per germline, CDR1 DFQATT and CDR2 SNEGSKA (reference sequence). This CDR3 spans 12 amino acids. V lost 3 bases, J lost 0 bases, and 5 bases lay in between. CDR3 DNA: TGCAGTGCTAGTAGTAACCAAGAGACCCAGTACTTC. This translates into CSASSNQETQYF.

The gene calls are TRBV12-3 or TRBV12-4 and TRBJ1-1; D remains ambiguous. The CDR3 extends over 12 amino acids. V lost 3 bases, J lost 6 bases, and 8 bases lay in between. CDR3 coding DNA: TGTGCCAGCAGTTTGCGGCCACCTGAAGCTTTCTTT. Residues: CASSLRPPEAFF.

J is TRBJ1-4 and V is TRBV30; 8 nucleotides line up with TRBD1. This CDR3 has 15 residues. Germline V gene data show CDR1 as GTSNPN and CDR2 as SVGIG (reference sequence). V was pared by 0 bases and J by 3 bases, with 3 bases of the junction left unmatched. This CDR3 reads CAWSVQGVANEKLFF. CDR3 coding DNA: TGTGCCTGGAGTGTACAGGGGGTCGCTAATGAAAAACTGTTTTTT.

This clone has only a few counts. This rearrangement joins TRBV28 to TRBJ2-1; 8 nucleotides match TRBD2. Germline values: CDR1 MDHEN, CDR2 SYDVKM. J was trimmed by 2 bases and V by 6 bases; bases with no gene match: 6. This CDR3 region has 15 residues. The CDR3 is CASSKSGGPYNEQFF. For the CDR3, the DNA is TGTGCCAGCAGCAAGAGCGGGGGACCCTACAATGAGCAGTTCTTC.

This chain links TRBV7-9 with TRBJ2-3, with D tentatively TRBD1 or TRBD2 (5 bases each). The CDR3 has 15 amino acids. Trimming cost V 5 bases and J 1 base, with 13 bases left between them. CDR1 is SEHNR and CDR2 is FQNEAQ in the germline V gene (reference sequence). The CDR3: CASSPRGLGTDTQYF. CDR3 nucleotide sequence: TGTGCCAGCAGCCCGAGGGGTCTCGGCACAGATACGCAGTATTTT.

The chain carries TRBV29-1 and TRBJ1-1; 8 positions agree with TRBD1. Germline CDR1 SQVTM, CDR2 ANQGSEA. Trimming at V came to 4 bases and at J to 4 bases, leaving 5 bases not matched to a gene. CDR3 size: 13 residues. Here the CDR3 DNA reads TGCAGCGTTGGGACAGGGACTTTCACTGAAGCTTTCTTT. Translating it yields CSVGTGTFTEAFF.

This chain connects TRBV5-1 to TRBJ1-4; D remains unclear. Trimming removed 2 bases at V and 7 bases at J, with 12 bases between. This CDR3 region has 14 residues. CDR1 and CDR2 from the germline V gene are SGHRS and YFSETQ. This CDR3 is CASSFGVGFEKLFF. CDR3 nucleotides: TGCGCCAGCAGCTTCGGCGTCGGATTTGAAAAACTGTTTTTT.

V usage is TRBV10-2 and J usage is TRBJ1-2, with D unresolved. The germline V gene has CDR1 WSHSY and CDR2 SAAADI. V lost 5 bases to trimming and J lost 6 bases, with 19 bases between them. The CDR3 length is 15 residues. This CDR3 is CASSPTKAGANGYTF. CDR3 sequence (DNA): TGCGCCAGCAGTCCTACTAAGGCAGGCGCCAATGGCTACACCTTC.

The chain carries TRBV7-9 and TRBJ1-5, with unresolved D. Germline V lookup: CDR1 SEHNR, CDR2 FQNEAQ (reference sequence). V was shortened by 5 bases and J by 2 bases, with 19 bases between the two germline ends. This CDR3 has 17 amino acids. CDR3 sequence (DNA): TGTGCCAGCAGCCAGAACGCAGCAGGCCAGGGCAATCAGCCCCAGCATTTT. As protein: CASSQNAAGQGNQPQHF.

The chain has TRBV19 and TRBJ1-1, with D maybe TRBD1 (6 bases). V was shortened by 5 bases and J by 4 bases, with 17 bases between the two germline ends. The germline CDR1 and CDR2 sequences are LNHDA and SQIVND (reference sequence). This CDR3 has 15 residues. CDR3 DNA sequence: TGTGCCAGTAGTGTGATAGGGGGAGCGAGCACTGAAGCTTTCTTT. As protein: CASSVIGGASTEAFF.

CDR3 protein: CASSLAPAGGEVELFF. The CDR3 DNA is TGCGCCAGCAGCTTGGCCCCGGCAGGGGGCGAAGTGGAGCTGTTTTTT. The rearrangement links TRBV5-1 to TRBJ2-2; 8 bases align to TRBD1. The CDR3 covers 16 residues. After removal of 0 bases from V and 10 bases from J, the junction contained 11 bases not matched to a gene. CDR1 and CDR2 from the germline V gene are SGHRS and YFSETQ.

The chain carries TRBV24-1 and TRBJ2-5; D gene ambiguous. Trimming took 6 bases from V and 1 from J, leaving 8 bases between them. CDR1 is KGHDR, CDR2 SFDVKD, per germline. The CDR3 sequence is 13 residues long. CDR3 sequence (DNA): TGTGCCACCAGTTCGCGATCCCAAGAGACCCAGTACTTC. Protein: CATSSRSQETQYF.